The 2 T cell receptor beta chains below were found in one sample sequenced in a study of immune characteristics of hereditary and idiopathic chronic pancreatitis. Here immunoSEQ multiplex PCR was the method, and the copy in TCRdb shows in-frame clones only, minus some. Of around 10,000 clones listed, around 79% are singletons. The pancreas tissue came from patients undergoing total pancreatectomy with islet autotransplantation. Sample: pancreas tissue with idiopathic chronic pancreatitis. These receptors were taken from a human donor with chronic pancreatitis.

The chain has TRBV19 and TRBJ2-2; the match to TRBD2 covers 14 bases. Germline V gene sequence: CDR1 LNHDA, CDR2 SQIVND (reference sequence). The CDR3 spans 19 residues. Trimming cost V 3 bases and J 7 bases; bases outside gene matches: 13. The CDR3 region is CASSIHLGLAGEAIGELFF. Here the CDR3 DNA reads TGTGCCAGTAGTATCCATTTGGGACTAGCGGGGGAGGCAATCGGGGAGCTGTTTTTT.

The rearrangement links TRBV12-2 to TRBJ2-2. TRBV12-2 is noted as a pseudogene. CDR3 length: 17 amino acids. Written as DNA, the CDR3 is TGTGCAAGTCGCTTAGGGGGGCGGGGCCGAACAACCGGGGAGCTGTTTTTT. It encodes CASRLGGRGRTTGELFF.